The rows below give T cell receptor beta chains drawn from one sample of a study of human T cells and chemical hapten exposure. TCRdb re-analysed the RACE reads in MiXCR, keeping a single row per CDR3 protein. The data hold under 450,000 distinct CDR3 sequences, with about 6% observed a single time. Here the sequenced sample was whole blood, taken in connection with sensitization to the hapten diphenylcyclopropenone (DPC). These receptors originate from a woman aged 18-30 years with alopecia areata. Some clones in this sample may be carry-over from other donors' samples. The CDR3 runs from the conserved cysteine through the conserved F or W. The D gene is left open where the match is weak.

V gene,D gene,J gene,CDR3 protein
TRBV3-1,NA,TRBJ2-1,CASSQDHGGGAEQFF
TRBV4-2,TRBD1,TRBJ1-4,CASSQGTGEFEKLFF
TRBV28,NA,TRBJ1-4,CASSPPFGGEKLFF
TRBV28,NA,TRBJ2-3,CASSFPGQKDTQYF
TRBV5-1,NA,TRBJ2-3,CASSQDRFTDTQYF
TRBV25-1,NA,TRBJ2-7,CASGLGTGEQYF
TRBV6-1,TRBD2,TRBJ2-7,CASSTSGEFYEQYF
TRBV24-1,NA,TRBJ2-1,CATSDLSWHNEQFF
TRBV7-9,NA,TRBJ2-7,CASSLPGVPYEQYF
TRBV20-1,TRBD1,TRBJ2-1,CSAREFETGSHEQFF
TRBV28,TRBD1,TRBJ1-5,CASSWTGEGNQPQHF
TRBV20-1,NA,TRBJ1-2,CSAHVVPYGYTF
TRBV2,NA,TRBJ2-7,CASRVVAYEQYF
TRBV28,TRBD1,TRBJ1-1,CASSLWTGRGTEAFF
TRBV4-2,NA,TRBJ2-7,CASSLETGASYEQYF
TRBV6-6,TRBD1,TRBJ2-5,CASSRQGEETQYF
TRBV2,NA,TRBJ1-2,CASSGVRGSGGYTF
TRBV6-5,NA,TRBJ2-4,CASSSQGAKNIQYF
TRBV27,NA,TRBJ1-4,CASSLSVGEVNEKLFF
TRBV18,TRBD1,TRBJ1-6,CASSPPVGTDNSPLHF
TRBV12-3/TRBV12-4,TRBD1,TRBJ2-7,CASSLLSGQGHEQYF
TRBV20-1,NA,TRBJ1-4,CSARDWTNEKLFF
TRBV2,TRBD2,TRBJ2-5,CASPGGFDQETQYF
TRBV7-9,NA,TRBJ2-3,CASTERGVSTDTQYF
TRBV4-3,NA,TRBJ2-6,CASSQGVQLVSGANVLTF
TRBV29-1,NA,TRBJ2-3,CSVLGSSTDTQYF
TRBV3-1,NA,TRBJ1-2,CASSQGVAEADPINYGYTF
TRBV4-2,TRBD2,TRBJ2-2,CASSPQAIAGITGELFF
TRBV2,NA,TRBJ2-6,CATQPAAGANVLTF
TRBV7-3,NA,TRBJ1-5,CASSPWTGGGNQPQHF
TRBV7-3,NA,TRBJ2-1,CASSPGGGGSWQFF
TRBV20-1,NA,TRBJ1-4,CSAIGYQNEKLFF
TRBV5-1,NA,TRBJ2-5,CASSFNLQETQYF
TRBV7-2,TRBD2,TRBJ2-7,CASSPQGGGPYEQYF
TRBV15,NA,TRBJ1-1,CATSSLTNTEAFF
TRBV10-3,TRBD2,TRBJ2-1,CAISLQTSGGYNEQFF
TRBV6-5,TRBD2,TRBJ2-3,CASSYALAGADTQYF
TRBV12-3/TRBV12-4,NA,TRBJ1-1,CACSSPTEGDTEAFF
TRBV6-5,NA,TRBJ1-1,CASTDGGLENTEAFF
TRBV9,NA,TRBJ1-2,CASSLSGAGEGGYTF
TRBV5-1,NA,TRBJ1-1,CASSLDYPGPTEAFF